This TCR beta chain appears in the sequencing data of a study of T cell repertoires in cytomegalovirus infection. For the study at large: CMV infection together with matching HLA type was indicated by public TCR beta signatures.

In this sample, this clonotype turned up many times. Each CDR3 protein gets one entry after TCRdb re-called the reads with MiXCR. Altogether some 320,000 distinct CDR3 sequences are present, over 7.5% being singletons, with the ten largest covering around 4.1%. CDR1 is SGHTA and CDR2 is FQGNSA in the germline V gene. The CDR3 totals 15 residues. V dropped 5 bases and J dropped 2; count of bases not matched to a gene: 6. Sample: PBMCs. The chain is built from TRBV7-2 and TRBJ1-1; 9 bases map to TRBD1. The clonotype originates from a human donor in good health (CMV status not recorded). Some clones in this sample may be carry-over from other donors' samples. Written as DNA, the CDR3 is TGTGCCAGCAGCCCCCGGACAGGGGTTAACACTGAAGCTTTCTTT. It is translated as CASSPRTGVNTEAFF.